This is a list of T cell receptor beta chains from one sample in a study of blood T cells in healthy people across ages. TCRdb redid the calling of the 5' RACE reads with MiXCR, one entry per CDR3 protein. The data hold nearly 800,000 distinct CDR3 sequences, with more than 50% observed a single time. The sequenced material came from blood. These receptors were taken from a man aged 35 to 55 in good health. Each CDR3 is given with its conserved first and last residue. A D gene is named only where the DNA matches it firmly. For some rows the clone size is stated as once, few or many, or as a class when expanded; others skip it.

size: .
V: TRBV27
D: .
J: TRBJ2-7
CDR3: CASSLSPGAGDEQYF
DNA: TGTGCCAGCAGTTTGTCCCCCGGAGCTGGCGACGAGCAGTACTTC

size: few
V: TRBV18
D: .
J: TRBJ2-7
CDR3: CASSPEDGSYEQYF
DNA: TGTGCCAGCTCACCGGAGGACGGTTCCTACGAGCAGTACTTC

size: .
V: TRBV12-3/TRBV12-4
D: .
J: TRBJ2-5
CDR3: CASRLGNEQYF
DNA: TGTGCCAGCAGGCTGGGCAATGAGCAGTACTTC

size: .
V: TRBV27
D: .
J: TRBJ1-5
CDR3: CASRPWEESSQPQHF
DNA: TGTGCCAGCAGACCCTGGGAGGAGAGCAGTCAGCCCCAGCATTTT

size: few
V: TRBV12-3/TRBV12-4
D: .
J: TRBJ1-6
CDR3: CASSSVDSYNSPLHF
DNA: TGTGCCAGCAGTTCCGTGGACAGCTATAATTCACCCCTCCACTTT

size: once
V: TRBV6-2/TRBV6-3
D: .
J: TRBJ2-1
CDR3: CASSYSGRAVSSYNEQFF
DNA: TGTGCCAGCAGTTACTCCGGACGCGCGGTGAGCTCCTACAATGAGCAGTTCTTC

size: .
V: TRBV21-1
D: .
J: TRBJ2-3
CDR3: CASSKVFWGDEREGRHTQYF
DNA: TGTGCCAGCAGCAAAGTATTCTGGGGGGACGAGCGGGAGGGCCGGCATACGCAGTATTTT

size: .
V: TRBV5-5
D: .
J: TRBJ1-1
CDR3: CASRSTGVTMNTEAFF
DNA: TGTGCCAGCAGAAGTACAGGAGTTACCATGAACACTGAAGCTTTCTTT

size: .
V: TRBV20-1
D: .
J: TRBJ2-7
CDR3: CSARGRLREEAQYF
DNA: TGCAGTGCTAGAGGTCGGTTGCGGGAAGAGGCCCAGTACTTC

size: .
V: TRBV3-1
D: .
J: TRBJ2-3
CDR3: CASSQDRGFSTDTQYF
DNA: TGTGCCAGCAGCCAAGATAGGGGTTTCAGCACAGATACGCAGTATTTT

size: .
V: TRBV9
D: TRBD2
J: TRBJ2-3
CDR3: CASSVTSGGLPRADTQYF
DNA: TGTGCCAGCAGCGTCACTAGCGGGGGGCTCCCCCGCGCAGATACGCAGTATTTT

size: .
V: TRBV6-6
D: .
J: TRBJ2-7
CDR3: CASSFSNYEQYF
DNA: TGTGCCAGCTCCTTCTCCAACTACGAGCAGTACTTC

size: .
V: TRBV28
D: .
J: TRBJ2-7
CDR3: CASRIDSYNEQYF
DNA: TGTGCCAGCAGGATAGACAGCTACAATGAGCAGTACTTC

size: .
V: TRBV7-3
D: .
J: TRBJ2-5
CDR3: CASSSASAGETQYF
DNA: TGTGCCAGCAGCTCCGCCTCGGCCGGGGAGACCCAGTACTTC

size: .
V: TRBV7-2
D: TRBD2
J: TRBJ2-3
CDR3: CASSLVGGGGTDTQYF
DNA: TGTGCCAGCAGCTTAGTTGGCGGGGGGGGCACAGATACGCAGTATTTT

size: few
V: TRBV7-2
D: TRBD1
J: TRBJ2-7
CDR3: CASSLALGQGYEQYF
DNA: TGTGCCAGCAGCTTAGCGCTAGGACAGGGATACGAGCAGTACTTC

size: .
V: TRBV7-2
D: TRBD1
J: TRBJ2-7
CDR3: CASSLVGTALTYEQYF
DNA: TGTGCCAGCAGCTTAGTGGGGACAGCGTTAACCTACGAGCAGTACTTC

size: .
V: TRBV15
D: TRBD2
J: TRBJ2-1
CDR3: CATSRVRLAGGLYNEQFF
DNA: TGTGCCACCAGCAGAGTCCGACTAGCGGGGGGACTCTACAATGAGCAGTTCTTC

size: .
V: TRBV12-3/TRBV12-4
D: TRBD1
J: TRBJ2-2
CDR3: CASRLDRGGTGELFF
DNA: TGTGCCAGCAGACTGGACAGGGGGGGCACCGGGGAGCTGTTTTTT

size: .
V: TRBV5-5
D: TRBD1
J: TRBJ2-3
CDR3: CASSLQGLRADTQYF
DNA: TGTGCCAGCAGCTTACAGGGGTTAAGGGCAGATACGCAGTATTTT

size: few
V: TRBV24-1
D: TRBD1
J: TRBJ2-3
CDR3: CATSDLSRDRYTDTQYF
DNA: TGTGCCACCAGTGATTTATCGCGGGACAGGTACACAGATACGCAGTATTTT

size: .
V: TRBV20-1
D: .
J: TRBJ1-6
CDR3: CSARDGGRVDNSPLHF
DNA: TGCAGTGCTAGAGATGGGGGGCGGGTCGACAATTCACCCCTCCACTTT

size: .
V: TRBV7-8
D: TRBD2
J: TRBJ2-1
CDR3: CASSLSASGRPSNEQFF
DNA: TGTGCCAGCAGCTTATCGGCTAGCGGGAGGCCATCCAATGAGCAGTTCTTC

size: .
V: TRBV28
D: .
J: TRBJ2-1
CDR3: CASSPRGAFNEQFF
DNA: TGTGCCAGCAGTCCCCGGGGTGCTTTCAATGAGCAGTTCTTC